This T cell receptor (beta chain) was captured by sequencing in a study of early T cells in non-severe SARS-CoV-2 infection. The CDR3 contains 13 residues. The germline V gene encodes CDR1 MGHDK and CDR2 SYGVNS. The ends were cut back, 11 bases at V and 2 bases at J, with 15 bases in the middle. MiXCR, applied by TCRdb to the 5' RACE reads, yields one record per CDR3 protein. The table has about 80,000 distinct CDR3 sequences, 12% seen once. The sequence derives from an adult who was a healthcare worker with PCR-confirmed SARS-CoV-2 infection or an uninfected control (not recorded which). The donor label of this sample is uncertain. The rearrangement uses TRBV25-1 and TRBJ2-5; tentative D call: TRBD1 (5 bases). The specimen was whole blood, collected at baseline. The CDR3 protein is CAATHAGQETQYF. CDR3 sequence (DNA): TGTGCCGCCACACATGCAGGGCAAGAGACCCAGTACTTC. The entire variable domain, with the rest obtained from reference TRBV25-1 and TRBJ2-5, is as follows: EADIYQTPRYLVIGTGKKITLECSQTMGHDKMYWYQQDPGMELHLIHYSYGVNSTEKGDLSSESTVSRIRTEHFPLTLESARPSHTSQYLCAATHAGQETQYFGPGTRLLVL.